This TCR beta chain was recorded in a study of blood T cells in healthy people across ages. Through a sample-barcoded 5' primer and a J-beta primer mix, a second PCR was run for about 6 to 11 cycles. TCRdb redid the calling of the 5' RACE reads with MiXCR, one entry per CDR3 protein. The data show hundreds of thousands of distinct CDR3 sequences, roughly 50% seen once. Study-wide results and limits: Relative to aged donors, long-lived donors carried more naive CD4+ cells and displayed higher diversity.

Worth noting for this clonotype: Its target is not known.

CDR1 is MNHNY and CDR2 is SVGAGI in the germline V gene (reference sequence). This CDR3 comprises 14 residues. V lost 2 bases, J lost 4 bases, and 9 bases lay in between. The clonotype comes from a man aged 25 to 40 in good health. The rearrangement uses TRBV6-6 and TRBJ2-1; D gene ambiguous. Sequenced: blood. CDR3 in amino acids: CASSYKDIYNEQFF. The CDR3 nucleotides read TGTGCCAGCAGTTACAAGGATATTTACAATGAGCAGTTCTTC.